The 7 T cell receptor beta chains below come from one sample, sequenced in a study of cytomegalovirus exposure and HLA in healthy donors. PCR primers comprised 60 Vbeta and 13 Jbeta primers. Repertoires were generated with immunoSEQ multiplex PCR, while TCRdb's copy carries only in-frame clones and drops some. The table lists under 250,000 clones, just over 75% of them singletons. The specimen was PBMCs. These TCRs come from a man aged 18 to 35 in good health and CMV-seronegative.

V gene TRBV28 combines with J gene TRBJ1-2; 7 bases line up with TRBD1. The CDR3 has 14 amino acids. V was clipped by 5 bases and J by 7 bases; unmatched bases: 10. CDR1 and CDR2 from the germline V gene are MDHEN and SYDVKM. The CDR3 loop reads CASSPSDRIGGYTF. The CDR3 nucleotides read TGTGCCAGCAGTCCCTCGGACAGGATAGGTGGCTACACCTTC.

The chain links TRBV7-2 to TRBJ2-3, with 8 nucleotides matching TRBD2. Germline lookup yields CDR1 SGHTA and CDR2 FQGNSA. The CDR3 has 16 residues. V shed 6 bases and J 3 bases; nucleotides not matched to a gene: 11. The CDR3 DNA reads as TGTGCCAGCAGAAGCCTAGCGGGTTTCGGAACAGATACGCAGTATTTT. Translating it yields CASRSLAGFGTDTQYF.

The J gene is TRBJ1-2, the V gene TRBV7-2, with D possibly TRBD1 on 6 matching bases. Germline CDR1 SGHTA, CDR2 FQGNSA. Between the trimmed V and J ends, which lost 5 bases and 1 base, there was a span of 20 bases. The CDR3 contains 17 residues. This CDR3 is CASSLTQVQGNNYGYTF. The CDR3, as DNA: TGTGCCAGCAGCCTAACCCAGGTGCAGGGGAATAACTATGGCTACACCTTC.

The chain is built from TRBV30 and TRBJ2-7; perhaps TRBD2 as D (6 bases). With 8 bases removed from V and 2 bases from J, the gap between germline ends came to 22 bases. The germline CDR1 and CDR2 sequences are GTSNPN and SVGIG (reference sequence). The CDR3 is made up of 15 amino acids. The CDR3 DNA reads TGTGCCGGCCGCGCGAGCGGGCGGCTCGCCTACGAGCAGTACTTC. As protein: CAGRASGRLAYEQYF.

The chain combines TRBV2 with TRBJ2-7; 7 bases align to TRBD1. Looked up from germline, CDR1 is SNHLY and CDR2 is FYNNEI. V shed 6 bases, J shed 4 bases, and the junction held 9 bases outside the gene matches. The CDR3 contains 14 residues. CDR3 bases: TGTGCCAGCAGACGTGACAGGGCCCTATACGAGCAGTACTTC. Encoded protein: CASRRDRALYEQYF.

This clone has just a few counts. CDR3 coding DNA: TGCGCCAGCAGCTTATATACCCGAGCGGGAACCAATGAGCAGTTCTTC. Translation: CASSLYTRAGTNEQFF. The chain carries TRBV5-1 and TRBJ2-1; 7 positions agree with TRBD2. CDR1 is SGHRS and CDR2 is YFSETQ in the germline V gene. CDR3 size: 16 residues. J was trimmed by 6 bases and V by 2 bases; bases with no gene match: 11.

This chain uses TRBV19 with TRBJ1-2, with D uncertain. Trimming took 4 bases from V and 7 from J, leaving 7 bases between them. The CDR3 extends over 11 amino acids. Germline loops: CDR1 LNHDA, CDR2 SQIVND (reference sequence). Here the CDR3 reads CASSTGLGYTF. The CDR3 nucleotides read TGTGCCAGTAGTACTGGGCTTGGCTACACCTTC.